This TCR beta chain was captured by sequencing in a study of cytomegalovirus exposure and HLA in healthy donors. This donor lacks a recorded CMV serostatus. The count of this clone is one. It was with 60 Vbeta and 13 Jbeta primers that the PCR ran. The assay was immunoSEQ multiplex PCR, and TCRdb's table has in-frame clones only and misses some. The top ten clones hold around 7% of a sample with tens of thousands of clones, 75% to 85% of them seen once. The origin of this receptor is a human donor in good health. Material for sequencing was PBMCs.

CDR3 residues: CASSLQGSEGYTF. CDR3 coding DNA: TGCGCCAGCAGCTTACAGGGGTCGGAAGGCTACACCTTC. J is TRBJ1-2 and V is TRBV5-1; TRBD1 matches at 7 bases. V was pared by 2 bases and J by 8 bases, with 6 bases of the junction left unmatched. The germline gives CDR1 SGHRS, CDR2 YFSETQ. CDR3 length: 13 amino acids.